Listed here are 30 T cell receptor beta chains from one sample, sequenced in a study of blood T cell repertoires in COVID-19. Profiled with immunoSEQ multiplex PCR; TCRdb holds only in-frame clones, not every one. The sample yields roughly 330,000 clones, 80% to 90% seen once. The specimen was PBMCs or T cells enriched from blood (not recorded which). These receptors all come from a woman between 25 and 40 years old who had recovered from COVID-19.

V usage is TRBV11-3 and J usage is TRBJ1-3; D possibly corresponds to TRBD1 (6 bases). V shed 0 bases and J shed 2 bases, with 14 bases lying between them. There are 17 residues in the CDR3. CDR1 and CDR2 from the germline V gene are SGHNT and YENEEA. The CDR3 region has the DNA TGTGCCAGCAGCTTAGAGGAACGACAGGCCGCTGGAAACACCATATATTTT. As protein: CASSLEERQAAGNTIYF.

J is TRBJ2-1 and V is TRBV5-6, with D possibly matching TRBD2 (6 bases). Trimming removed 5 bases from V and 2 bases from J, with 14 bases in between. The CDR3 runs to 15 residues. Germline CDR1 reads SGHDT; CDR2 reads YYEEEE. The CDR3 DNA is TGTGCCAGCAGTTTTAGCGGTGACACCTACAATGAGCAGTTCTTC. Protein product: CASSFSGDTYNEQFF.

The chain links TRBV3-1 (or the pseudogene TRBV3-2) to TRBJ2-2; D is perhaps TRBD1 (6 bases). V lost 8 bases and J 5 bases, leaving 18 bases between the germline ends. CDR3 length: 15 amino acids. Germline CDR1 is LGHDT and CDR2 is YNNKEL (reference sequence). The CDR3 nucleotides read TGTGCCAGCCAGTTGGTTCAGGGGTCTACCGGGGAGCTGTTTTTT. Translated: CASQLVQGSTGELFF.

This clone is a singleton in its sample. The chain is built from TRBV27 and TRBJ1-6, with 7 bases that match TRBD1. V dropped 8 bases and J dropped 2; count of bases not matched to a gene: 9. The CDR3 totals 16 residues. The V gene's germline CDR1 is MNHEY and CDR2 SMNVEV (reference sequence). CDR3 residues: CASFPTGSTYNSPLHF. DNA of the CDR3: TGTGCCAGCTTCCCGACAGGGTCCACCTATAATTCACCCCTCCACTTT.

V usage is TRBV2 and J usage is TRBJ2-7; 8 bases match TRBD1. This CDR3 has 17 residues. The germline V gene encodes CDR1 SNHLY and CDR2 FYNNEI. V trimming: 4 bases; J trimming: 5 bases; junction bases outside the gene matches: 16. CDR3 in amino acids: CASSVSSGGTGSDEQYF. CDR3 in DNA: TGTGCCAGCAGTGTTTCTTCGGGCGGGACAGGAAGCGACGAGCAGTACTTC. The whole variable domain, remainder taken from reference TRBV2 and TRBJ2-7, is EPEVTQTPSHQVTQMGQEVILRCVPISNHLYFYWYRQILGQKVEFLVSFYNNEISEKSEIFDDQFSVERPDGSNFTLKIRSTKLEDSAMYFCASSVSSGGTGSDEQYFGPGTRLTVT.

The J gene is TRBJ1-2, the V gene TRBV5-4; D possibly corresponds to TRBD1 (5 bases). This CDR3 region has 14 residues. V gave up 2 bases and J gave up 2 bases, with 10 bases separating them. Germline-derived CDR1 and CDR2 are SGHNT and YYREEE (reference sequence). The CDR3 nucleotides are TGTGCCAGCAGCTTAACAGGCTTGAACTATGGCTACACCTTC. Amino acid sequence: CASSLTGLNYGYTF.

Comments on this clone: The same CDR3 also results from other DNA sequences found in this sample. The chain uses TRBV30 and TRBJ1-6; 8 bases fit TRBD1. Germline V CDR1 and CDR2: GTSNPN, SVGIG (reference sequence). V shed 0 bases, J shed 6 bases, and the junction held 4 bases outside the gene matches. CDR3 length: 15 amino acids. The CDR3 region has the DNA TGTGCCTGGAGTGTAGGGACAGGCCGTAATTCACCCCTCCACTTT. It specifies CAWSVGTGRNSPLHF.

The CDR3 nucleotides are TGCAGCGTTGAGACAGAGCTCCGATCAGGGGGGCTCTACGAGCAGTACTTC. It is translated as CSVETELRSGGLYEQYF. The chain has TRBV29-1 and TRBJ2-7, with D maybe TRBD1 (7 bases). Trimming shortened V by 3 bases and J by 3 bases, and 24 bases separated the two germline ends. Per the germline V gene, CDR1 is SQVTM and CDR2 is ANQGSEA. CDR3 size: 17 residues.

The DNA of the CDR3 is TGTGCCAGCTCACCACGCCCCAGGGGCATGAACACTGAAGCTTTCTTT. Its protein is CASSPRPRGMNTEAFF. The chain uses TRBV18 and TRBJ1-1; a weak D match, TRBD1 (6 bases). CDR1 is KGHSH and CDR2 is LQKENI in the germline V gene. Trimming cost V 1 base and J 0 bases, with 12 bases left between them. The CDR3 covers 16 residues. The variable domain in full, completed from reference TRBV18 and TRBJ1-1, reads NAGVMQNPRHLVRRRGQEARLRCSPMKGHSHVYWYRQLPEEGLKFMVYLQKENIIDESGMPKERFSAEFPKEGPSILRIQQVVRGDSAAYFCASSPRPRGMNTEAFFGQGTRLTVV.

The chain carries TRBV11-2 and TRBJ2-7; D is possibly TRBD1 (6 bases). Trimming took off 1 base at V and 2 bases at J, with 9 bases between the two ends. Germline CDR1 SGHAT, CDR2 FQNNGV. This CDR3 is built from 14 residues. Here the CDR3 DNA reads TGTGCCAGCAGCTTAGGCACAGGGCCCTACGAGCAGTACTTC. Translating it yields CASSLGTGPYEQYF.

With regard to this clone: This same CDR3 is encoded by further DNA sequences in the sample. The CDR3 is CASSTGQENYGYTF. The CDR3 DNA follows: TGTGCCAGCAGCACGGGACAGGAGAACTATGGCTACACCTTC. This rearrangement joins TRBV5-4 to TRBJ1-2, with 8 bases matching TRBD1. Trimming at V came to 4 bases and at J to 2 bases, leaving 4 bases not matched to a gene. Germline V gives CDR1 SGHNT, CDR2 YYREEE (reference sequence). The CDR3 loop spans 14 amino acids.

The chain recombines TRBV7-3 with TRBJ2-3, with D perhaps matching TRBD2 (6 bases). The CDR3 is made up of 15 amino acids. V lost 3 bases to trimming and J lost 2 bases, with 12 bases between them. Germline V CDR1 and CDR2: SGHTA, FQGTGA. The CDR3 region has the DNA TGTGCCAGCAGCTTGCGGGCGGGGAACACAGATACGCAGTATTTT. It encodes CASSLRAGNTDTQYF. The whole variable domain, remainder taken from reference TRBV7-3 and TRBJ2-3, is GAGVSQTPSNKVTEKGKYVELRCDPISGHTALYWYRQSLGQGPEFLIYFQGTGAADDSGLPNDRFFAVRPEGSVSTLKIQRTERGDSAVYLCASSLRAGNTDTQYFGPGTRLTVL.

In regard to this clone: The same CDR3 can be traced to other DNA sequences in this sample. The CDR3 sequence: CASSLTATNEKLFF. Here the CDR3 DNA reads TGCGCCAGCAGCTTAACAGCAACTAATGAAAAACTGTTTTTT. The gene calls are TRBV5-1 and TRBJ1-4; D is uncertain. Trimming shortened V by 2 bases and J by 0 bases, and 5 bases separated the two germline ends. The germline V gene encodes CDR1 SGHRS and CDR2 YFSETQ. The CDR3 totals 14 residues.

This clone appeared a single time. This rearrangement joins TRBV5-1 to TRBJ1-1, with a possible D match to TRBD1 (6 bases). V was cut by 5 bases and J by 8 bases, with 16 bases left in between. This CDR3 contains 13 residues. The germline CDR1 and CDR2 sequences are SGHRS and YFSETQ. CDR3 nucleotide sequence: TGCGCCAGCAGTCGAGGCGGCGACAGGGAAGCTTTCTTT. It translates to CASSRGGDREAFF.

This chain joins TRBV6-5 and TRBJ1-2; 7 positions match TRBD1. J lost 6 bases, V lost 7 bases, and 14 bases had no gene match. This CDR3 region has 15 residues. The germline V gene encodes CDR1 MNHEY and CDR2 SVGAGI. Written as DNA, the CDR3 is TGTGCCAGCACCCCCGGACAGGTTATAATTGATGGCTACACCTTC. Residues: CASTPGQVIIDGYTF.

The chain carries TRBV27 and TRBJ1-1; no clear D. This CDR3 is 14 amino acids long. Germline V lookup: CDR1 MNHEY, CDR2 SMNVEV (reference sequence). V was clipped by 0 bases and J by 2 bases, with 7 bases between them. The CDR3, as DNA: TGTGCCAGCAGTTTATCAGGAGGAAACACTGAAGCTTTCTTT. It yields the protein CASSLSGGNTEAFF.

V gene TRBV5-1 combines with J gene TRBJ2-2; 10 nucleotides agree with TRBD1. V lost 5 bases, J lost 5 bases, and 9 bases stayed unmatched. The CDR3 loop spans 16 amino acids. Germline CDR1 reads SGHRS; CDR2 reads YFSETQ. CDR3 region: CASSSSGTGDTGELFF. The DNA for the CDR3 is TGCGCCAGCAGTTCATCCGGGACAGGGGATACCGGGGAGCTGTTTTTT. The full variable domain, with the rest looked up from reference TRBV5-1 and TRBJ2-2, is KAGVTQTPRYLIKTRGQQVTLSCSPISGHRSVSWYQQTPGQGLQFLFEYFSETQRNKGNFPGRFSGRQFSNSRSEMNVSTLELGDSALYLCASSSSGTGDTGELFFGEGSRLTVL.

The chain combines TRBV18 with TRBJ2-5; D remains ambiguous. The V end was cut by 5 bases, the J end by 2 bases, with 6 bases between. Germline-derived CDR1 and CDR2 are KGHSH and LQKENI. This CDR3 region has 12 residues. The CDR3 coding sequence is TGTGCCAGCTCAGCCTATCAAGAGACCCAGTACTTC. As protein: CASSAYQETQYF. The variable domain in full, with the rest retrieved from reference TRBV18 and TRBJ2-5, is NAGVMQNPRHLVRRRGQEARLRCSPMKGHSHVYWYRQLPEEGLKFMVYLQKENIIDESGMPKERFSAEFPKEGPSILRIQQVVRGDSAAYFCASSAYQETQYFGPGTRLLVL.

The V gene is TRBV11-2, the J gene TRBJ1-2, with 9 bases identical to TRBD1. Germline CDR1 is SGHAT and CDR2 is FQNNGV. The CDR3 covers 13 residues. J was trimmed by 11 bases and V by 1 base; bases with no gene match: 5. The CDR3 nucleotides read TGTGCCAGCAGCTTAGCCGGGACAGGGTTATACACCTTC. Translating gives CASSLAGTGLYTF.

V usage is TRBV7-8 and J usage is TRBJ1-5, with D maybe TRBD1 (6 bases). Trimming removed 5 bases at V and 6 bases at J, with 26 bases between. Germline assignment: CDR1 SGHVS and CDR2 FQNEAQ. The length of the CDR3 is 18 residues. DNA for the CDR3: TGTGCCAGCAGCCCCCGAGCGAGGGGAGGGGGAGTGAGTCAGCCCCAGCATTTT. Its protein product is CASSPRARGGGVSQPQHF.

This rearrangement joins TRBV19 to TRBJ1-1; 11 positions match TRBD1. CDR3 length: 16 amino acids. The germline gives CDR1 LNHDA, CDR2 SQIVND (reference sequence). The ends lost 10 bases at V and 4 bases at J; junction bases unmatched: 14. CDR3 amino acids: CATKDRGRRGGTEAFF. As DNA, the CDR3 is TGTGCCACCAAGGACAGGGGGCGCCGCGGGGGCACTGAAGCTTTCTTT.

V is TRBV5-5 and J is TRBJ1-2; 8 bases line up with TRBD1. Trimming took 4 bases from V and 4 from J; bases not matched to a gene: 9. Germline CDR1 SGHKS, CDR2 YYEKEE (reference sequence). This CDR3 has 15 residues. The CDR3 bases are TGTGCCAGCAGCCTTGCCGGGACAGGATCCTATGGCTACACCTTC. Its translation is CASSLAGTGSYGYTF.

This chain connects TRBV4-3 to TRBJ1-5, with D possibly being TRBD1 (5 bases). Trimming removed 0 bases at V and 5 bases at J, with 14 bases between. The CDR3 is 16 residues long. Germline lookup yields CDR1 LGHNA and CDR2 YSLEER. The CDR3 here is CASSQDAQALYQPQHF. The CDR3 nucleotides are TGCGCCAGCAGCCAAGATGCACAGGCCCTCTATCAGCCCCAGCATTTT.

J is TRBJ2-1 and V is TRBV7-6; 9 bases map to TRBD2. The germline V gene has CDR1 SGHVS and CDR2 FNYEAQ. Losses at the gene ends were 5 bases for V and 8 bases for J; bases not matched to a gene: 16. The CDR3 has 17 residues. The CDR3 here is CASSPQLGAGGRYEQFF. The CDR3 region has the DNA TGTGCCAGCAGCCCGCAGCTTGGGGCGGGGGGGCGTTATGAGCAGTTCTTC.

V is TRBV30 and J is TRBJ2-7; 10 bases agree with TRBD1. V trimming: 3 bases; J trimming: 10 bases; junction bases outside the gene matches: 12. Germline values: CDR1 GTSNPN, CDR2 SVGIG (reference sequence). The CDR3 sequence is 14 residues long. The CDR3 is CAWRLLRDRGPQYF. In nucleotides, the CDR3 is TGTGCCTGGAGATTGCTCCGGGACAGGGGCCCCCAGTACTTC.

This clone was seen once. This chain links TRBV7-3 with TRBJ2-1; 10 nucleotides agree with TRBD1. This CDR3 spans 16 amino acids. With V trimmed by 1 base and J by 8 bases, 8 bases remained unmatched. Germline V gene data show CDR1 as SGHTA and CDR2 as FQGTGA. The CDR3 sequence is CASSLIGQGVRDEQFF. The CDR3 bases are TGTGCCAGCAGCTTAATCGGACAGGGGGTCAGGGATGAGCAGTTCTTC.

CDR3 in amino acids: CASTHLSGGEKLFF. The DNA of the CDR3 is TGTGCCAGCACCCACCTCAGTGGAGGTGAAAAACTGTTTTTT. V usage is TRBV4-2 and J usage is TRBJ1-4; D is uncertain. Germline V gene sequence: CDR1 LGHNA, CDR2 YNFKEQ. This CDR3 comprises 14 residues. V lost 7 bases, J lost 7 bases, and 16 bases lay in between.

The chain couples TRBV5-4 to TRBJ2-2; a weak D match, TRBD1 (6 bases). The V gene lost 4 bases and the J gene lost 4 bases, with 17 bases spanning the gap. Germline assignment: CDR1 SGHNT and CDR2 YYREEE (reference sequence). This CDR3 spans 16 amino acids. The CDR3 DNA reads TGTGCCAGCAGCACCGAGACAGGAGCGAGCACCGGGGAGCTGTTTTTT. Residues: CASSTETGASTGELFF.

This rearrangement joins TRBV7-2 to TRBJ2-1; TRBD2 agrees at 9 bases. The CDR3 has 15 residues. Germline V CDR1 and CDR2: SGHTA, FQGNSA. The V and J ends lost 7 bases and 3 bases, in that order; junction bases with no gene match: 7. CDR3 loop: CASTPMTSGYNEQFF. The CDR3 DNA reads as TGTGCCAGCACCCCTATGACTAGCGGCTACAATGAGCAGTTCTTC.

This chain connects TRBV5-1 to TRBJ2-3; the match to TRBD1 covers 8 bases. The length of the CDR3 is 15 residues. CDR1 and CDR2 from the germline V gene are SGHRS and YFSETQ. The ends lost 1 base at V and 0 bases at J; junction bases unmatched: 1. The CDR3 region is CASSLRTGSTDTQYF. CDR3 nucleotide sequence: TGCGCCAGCAGCTTGAGGACAGGGAGCACAGATACGCAGTATTTT.